The rows below give T cell receptor beta chains drawn from one sample of a study of blood T cell repertoires in COVID-19. Sequenced by immunoSEQ multiplex PCR; TCRdb stores in-frame clones only, minus some. The table has about 87,000 clones, roughly 88% seen once. Material: peripheral blood. These receptors came from a man between 18 and 29 years old with COVID-19, enrolled during active disease. CDR3s include the opening cysteine and the closing phenylalanine or tryptophan. Not all rows give a size; the values are once, few, many and, for expanded clones, a class.

cdr3_aa v_call clone_size cdr3_length
CSVAATDFNEKLFF TRBV29-1 once 14
CASSAVQDVLLNIQYF TRBV27 . 16
CASSLRGRGSSYEQYF TRBV5-6 . 16
CASRRAYEQYF TRBV28 . 11
CASSLVSGSYEQYF TRBV27 . 14
CASSLREEVETQYF TRBV3-1/TRBV3-2 . 14
CASSLQGASGELFF TRBV7-2 . 14
CASSIDARFRESSGRAVYGELFF TRBV19 . 23
CASSLGDRGNQPQHF TRBV7-2 once 15
CATGQGGGYTF TRBV10-3 . 11
CASSLGVRGKGNTIYF TRBV11-2 . 16
CASSPGGVDYGYTF TRBV5-6 . 14
CASSGTGLGEQFF TRBV6-4 . 13
CASSQVRGSGHNEQFF TRBV4-2 few 16
CASRQGNYLHF TRBV28 . 11
CATSHWTERGKLLF TRBV19 . 14
CASSDRQDEGNEQFF TRBV25-1 . 15
CASSTSPGTGTYEQYF TRBV6-2/TRBV6-3 . 16
CSAGGGSSYEQYF TRBV29-1 . 13
CASSLLSGVNQPQHF TRBV27 . 15
CASSAGTSGSEQYF TRBV9 . 14
CASSMGQGAGTGELFF TRBV19 . 16
CASSWNPGQGAGNTEAFF TRBV6-2/TRBV6-3 . 18
CASRKDRGAEAFF TRBV27 . 13
CASSSGQGPEQFF TRBV7-6 . 13
CASSLEASLHDEQFF TRBV7-9 . 15
CASSLRGRDNEQFF TRBV7-2 few 14
CASRETGGIPEAFF TRBV28 . 14
CASSITRETYNEQFF TRBV18 . 15
CASSVGSGRAYEQYF TRBV9 . 15
CASSLGPTGELFF TRBV5-6 . 13
CASSRGQYEQYF TRBV2 . 12
CASSPDRVSYEQYF TRBV13 . 14
CASSLVGRGSYGYTF TRBV7-2 . 15
CASSPLGLNTGELFF TRBV2 . 15
CASSKSGLNTEAFF TRBV21-1 . 14
CASSVRGWNGELFF TRBV21-1 . 14
CASSLMTSGRRFHYEQYF TRBV28 . 18
CASSLDAAREIYGYTF TRBV5-1 once 16
CASSKGGVREKLLF TRBV28 . 14
CASSQTSGRRDTQYF TRBV28 . 15
CASSLNGGELFF TRBV7-3 . 12
CASSLKRDTQYF TRBV5-5 once 12
CASSEQANYGYTF TRBV10-1 once 13
CASSQTGVGQPQHF TRBV6-5 . 14
CASSQCGAEHSNQPQHF TRBV23-1 . 17
CASSASTSSIQYF TRBV5-1 once 13
CAWNPDLAGGKQFF TRBV30 . 14
CASSLSPRQPQHF TRBV7-2 . 13
CSVFRGYNEQFF TRBV29-1 . 12
CASSFGVREWGEQYF TRBV7-2 few 15